The 26 T cell receptor beta chains below come from one sample, sequenced in a study of T cell responses to AZD1222 COVID-19 vaccine. TCRdb keeps only in-frame clones here, not all; method: immunoSEQ multiplex PCR. The table records around 99,000 clones, approximately 94% of them present only once. Source: peripheral blood, taken on day 0 of AZD1222 vaccination. The receptor set was obtained from an adult in good health.

The chain combines TRBV11-2 with TRBJ2-7; perhaps TRBD1 as D (5 bases). Looked up from germline, CDR1 is SGHAT and CDR2 is FQNNGV. V lost 5 bases, J lost 0 bases, and 14 bases lay in between. CDR3 length: 15 residues. The CDR3 region is CASSHRDSYSYEQYF. In DNA, the CDR3 is TGTGCCAGCAGCCACCGTGACAGCTACTCCTACGAGCAGTACTTC.

The J gene is TRBJ1-4, the V gene TRBV5-5; 7 nucleotides agree with TRBD1. Germline assignment: CDR1 SGHKS and CDR2 YYEKEE (reference sequence). This CDR3 is built from 17 residues. After removal of 2 bases from V and 2 bases from J, the junction contained 9 bases not matched to a gene. The chain's CDR3 is CASSLGGDPTTNEKLFF. The CDR3, as DNA: TGTGCCAGCAGCTTAGGGGGCGATCCGACGACTAATGAAAAACTGTTTTTT.

This rearrangement joins TRBV11-2 to TRBJ2-3; D might be TRBD2 (7 bases). This CDR3 has 18 residues. Trimming left V 5 bases short and J 0 bases short, with 21 bases between. Germline V CDR1 and CDR2: SGHAT, FQNNGV. In DNA form, the CDR3 reads TGTGCCAGCAGCGGCGGCGGGGAGGGGGTAACTAGCACAGATACGCAGTATTTT. This translates into CASSGGGEGVTSTDTQYF.

The chain combines TRBV7-3 with TRBJ1-6, with TRBD1 identical over 7 bases. V lost 1 base, J lost 9 bases, and 0 bases stayed unmatched. This CDR3 has 13 residues. The germline V gene has CDR1 SGHTA and CDR2 FQGTGA. This CDR3 reads CASSLNRGSPLHF. The CDR3 DNA reads TGTGCCAGCAGCTTAAACAGGGGTTCACCCCTCCACTTT.

This chain connects TRBV7-6 to TRBJ2-7; perhaps TRBD2 as D (6 bases). The CDR3 spans 15 residues. Germline CDR1 and CDR2: SGHVS and FNYEAQ. Deletions cut 4 bases from V and 5 bases from J, with 18 bases between. The CDR3 here is CASSSGPSAGNEQYF. For the CDR3, the DNA is TGTGCCAGCAGCTCGGGACCTAGCGCCGGGAACGAGCAGTACTTC. Based on the CDR3 plus reference TRBV7-6 and TRBJ2-7, the full variable domain is GAGVSQSPRYKVTKRGQDVALRCDPISGHVSLYWYRQALGQGPEFLTYFNYEAQQDKSGLPNDRFSAERPEGSISTLTIQRTEQRDSAMYRCASSSGPSAGNEQYFGPGTRLTVT.

This chain connects TRBV28 to TRBJ1-6; 11 bases are a match to TRBD1. Losses at the gene ends were 6 bases for V and 11 bases for J; bases not matched to a gene: 9. This CDR3 spans 15 amino acids. The germline V gene has CDR1 MDHEN and CDR2 SYDVKM. This chain's CDR3 is CASSRKDRGLTPLHF. CDR3 DNA sequence: TGTGCCAGCAGCCGTAAGGACAGGGGGCTTACACCCCTCCACTTT.

Only one count was recorded for this clone. The chain uses TRBV28 and TRBJ1-2, with D maybe TRBD1 (5 bases). The CDR3 totals 15 residues. The germline gives CDR1 MDHEN, CDR2 SYDVKM. V lost 3 bases, J lost 4 bases, and 15 bases lay in between. The DNA of the CDR3 is TGTGCCAGCAGTTTTCTGCCTGACAGTAGCTATGGCTACACCTTC. Amino acid sequence: CASSFLPDSSYGYTF.

The chain has TRBV4-2 and TRBJ1-1; D remains ambiguous. The germline V gene encodes CDR1 LGHNA and CDR2 YNFKEQ. CDR3 length: 15 residues. V dropped 0 bases and J dropped 2 bases, with 10 bases sitting between them. The CDR3 nucleotides are TGTGCCAGCAGCCAAGAACCGGGCTTAAACACTGAAGCTTTCTTT. This codes for CASSQEPGLNTEAFF.

The rearrangement joins TRBV18 to TRBJ2-2, with D perhaps given as TRBD1 or TRBD2 (5 bases each). Germline V gene sequence: CDR1 KGHSH, CDR2 LQKENI. This CDR3 region has 17 residues. The V and J ends lost 4 bases and 5 bases respectively, with 20 bases between them. CDR3 sequence reads: CASSRDGTHQGTGELFF. In DNA, the CDR3 is TGTGCCAGCTCACGGGATGGGACCCACCAAGGTACCGGGGAGCTGTTTTTT.

This chain connects TRBV7-9 to TRBJ1-6; the D is unclear. CDR3 size: 13 residues. Germline assignment: CDR1 SEHNR and CDR2 FQNEAQ (reference sequence). V was shortened by 2 bases and J by 8 bases, with 7 bases between the two germline ends. The CDR3: CASSLRDYSPLHF. Here the CDR3 DNA reads TGTGCCAGCAGCTTAAGGGATTATTCACCCCTCCACTTT.

The chain has TRBV5-1 and TRBJ2-3; D gene uncertain. In germline, CDR1 is SGHRS, CDR2 YFSETQ. The V end was cut by 2 bases, the J end by 0 bases, with 10 bases between. The CDR3 has 15 amino acids. The CDR3 is CASSLNSPSTDTQYF. The CDR3 region has the DNA TGCGCCAGCAGCTTAAATTCACCTAGCACAGATACGCAGTATTTT.

The rearrangement joins TRBV6-1 to TRBJ1-2; 7 positions agree with TRBD1. V was clipped by 1 base and J by 2 bases; unmatched bases: 10. Germline loops: CDR1 MNHNS, CDR2 SASEGT. The CDR3 runs 17 residues. The CDR3 nucleotides read TGTGCCAGCAGTGAAGTGCGATTCGGACAGGCCAACTATGGCTACACCTTC. Translating it yields CASSEVRFGQANYGYTF.

V and J are TRBV5-1 and TRBJ2-3; a possible D gene is TRBD2 (5 bases). V was shortened by 1 base and J by 2 bases, with 11 bases between the two germline ends. In germline, CDR1 is SGHRS, CDR2 YFSETQ. The CDR3 is 15 residues long. This chain's CDR3 is CASSLRRTYTDTQYF. The CDR3 DNA sequence: TGCGCCAGCAGCTTGCGGAGGACGTACACAGATACGCAGTATTTT. Drawing the rest from reference TRBV5-1 and TRBJ2-3, the complete variable domain is KAGVTQTPRYLIKTRGQQVTLSCSPISGHRSVSWYQQTPGQGLQFLFEYFSETQRNKGNFPGRFSGRQFSNSRSEMNVSTLELGDSALYLCASSLRRTYTDTQYFGPGTRLTVL.

The chain carries TRBV27 and TRBJ2-2, with 14 bases that match TRBD2. This CDR3 spans 17 amino acids. Germline loops: CDR1 MNHEY, CDR2 SMNVEV (reference sequence). V lost 1 base to trimming and J lost 7 bases; unmatched junction nucleotides: 5. The CDR3 region has the DNA TGTGCCAGCAGTTTATTGGGACTAGCGGGAGAGGTCGGGGAGCTGTTTTTT. Translating it yields CASSLLGLAGEVGELFF.

This clone has more than one count but fewer than ten. The V and J genes are TRBV19 and TRBJ2-2, with unresolved D. The V and J ends lost 5 bases and 9 bases respectively, with 7 bases between them. There are 11 residues in the CDR3. The germline gives CDR1 LNHDA, CDR2 SQIVND (reference sequence). CDR3 nucleotides: TGTGCCAGTAGTCTTTACCGGGAGCTGTTTTTT. Translating it yields CASSLYRELFF.

The chain has TRBV12-3 or TRBV12-4 and TRBJ2-1; possibly TRBD1 or TRBD2 for D (5 bases each). CDR3 length equals 11 residues. Trimming cost V 5 bases and J 8 bases, with 7 bases left between them. The CDR3 loop is CASSGGYEQFF. The CDR3 coding sequence is TGTGCCAGCAGTGGGGGTTATGAGCAGTTCTTC.

V is TRBV7-2 and J is TRBJ2-2; 8 positions match TRBD1. J lost 6 bases, V lost 1 base, and 7 bases had no gene match. The CDR3 consists of 16 residues. CDR1 SGHTA and CDR2 FQGNSA come from the germline V gene. CDR3 nucleotide sequence: TGTGCCAGCAGCTTAGACAGACAGGGGTCAGCCGGGGAGCTGTTTTTT. Its protein is CASSLDRQGSAGELFF. The whole variable domain, filled in from reference TRBV7-2 and TRBJ2-2, reads GAGVSQSPSNKVTEKGKDVELRCDPISGHTALYWYRQSLGQGLEFLIYFQGNSAPDKSGLPSDRFSAERTGGSVSTLTIQRTQQEDSAVYLCASSLDRQGSAGELFFGEGSRLTVL.

The chain uses TRBV19 and TRBJ2-7, with 11 bases identical to TRBD1. Germline CDR1 and CDR2: LNHDA and SQIVND (reference sequence). The CDR3 totals 14 residues. Losses at the gene ends were 8 bases for V and 6 bases for J; bases not matched to a gene: 9. The CDR3 nucleotides read TGTGCCAGTCGGAACGCCGGGACAGGGGGCGAGCAGTACTTC. This translates into CASRNAGTGGEQYF.

The J gene is TRBJ1-2, the V gene TRBV19; 7 positions agree with TRBD1. The V segment lost 5 bases and the J segment 4 bases; nucleotides outside the gene matches: 10. In germline, CDR1 is LNHDA, CDR2 SQIVND (reference sequence). This CDR3 has 15 amino acids. CDR3 in DNA: TGTGCCAGTAGTGTATACAGGGGACCTTCCTATGGCTACACCTTC. It specifies CASSVYRGPSYGYTF.

The chain combines TRBV10-3 with TRBJ2-5, with D hard to call. The CDR3 contains 14 residues. The V end was cut by 4 bases, the J end by 5 bases, with 14 bases between. Per germline, CDR1 ENHRY and CDR2 SYGVKD. Here the CDR3 DNA reads TGTGCCATCAGTGCCTCACCTACGCACGAGACCCAGTACTTC. It yields the protein CAISASPTHETQYF.

The rearrangement joins TRBV29-1 to TRBJ1-1, with D unresolved. Germline CDR1 is SQVTM and CDR2 is ANQGSEA. V was trimmed by 7 bases and J by 0 bases, leaving 15 bases between them. CDR3 length: 14 amino acids. CDR3 loop: CSGRHILMNTEAFF. In DNA form, the CDR3 reads TGCAGCGGACGACACATCCTGATGAACACTGAAGCTTTCTTT.

The V gene is TRBV5-1, the J gene TRBJ1-1; no reliable D call. The CDR3 runs to 14 residues. Looked up from germline, CDR1 is SGHRS and CDR2 is YFSETQ. V shed 2 bases and J shed 5 bases, with 13 bases lying between them. CDR3 sequence (DNA): TGCGCCAGCAGCTTTGGGGTAGGGAGAACTGAAGCTTTCTTT. It codes for CASSFGVGRTEAFF.

This clone showed up just a few times. The chain employs TRBV30 and TRBJ2-5; D is uncertain. The CDR3 sequence is 15 residues long. The V gene's germline CDR1 is GTSNPN and CDR2 SVGIG (reference sequence). Trimming took off 0 bases at V and 5 bases at J, with 16 bases between the two ends. Here the CDR3 reads CAWSVWERRGETQYF. CDR3 sequence (DNA): TGTGCCTGGAGTGTATGGGAAAGGAGAGGTGAGACCCAGTACTTC.

The genes are TRBV24-1 and TRBJ1-2, with 9 bases fitting TRBD1. From germline, CDR1 is KGHDR and CDR2 SFDVKD. V was clipped by 3 bases and J by 6 bases; unmatched bases: 7. The CDR3 is 15 amino acids. CDR3 amino acids: CATSDGTGKVHGYTF. CDR3 bases: TGTGCCACCAGTGATGGGACAGGGAAGGTCCATGGCTACACCTTC.

The V gene is TRBV5-1, the J gene TRBJ1-4; D unresolved. V lost 3 bases, J lost 12 bases, and 18 bases lay in between. The CDR3 length is 14 residues. Germline V gene sequence: CDR1 SGHRS, CDR2 YFSETQ. The CDR3 bases are TGCGCCAGCAGCTCGGCCCCCGGGCAGCCCCAACTGTTTTTT. This gives the protein CASSSAPGQPQLFF.

V gene TRBV7-8 combines with J gene TRBJ1-2; 7 bases match TRBD1. V was clipped by 2 bases and J by 7 bases; unmatched bases: 10. The CDR3 covers 15 residues. Germline values: CDR1 SGHVS, CDR2 FQNEAQ. DNA of the CDR3: TGTGCCAGCAGCTTAACTGGCCAGGGGGTCCGTGGCTACACCTTC. Its protein is CASSLTGQGVRGYTF.